Shown below are 24 T cell receptor beta chains from a single sample sequenced in a study of shared clonotypes between healthy human individuals. TCRdb's copy holds only in-frame clones and misses some; the assay was immunoSEQ multiplex PCR. This sample has 900,000 to 1,200,000 clones, with 75% to 85% found just once. Sequenced: memory CD4+ T cells from PBMCs. Stated subset: CD45RA-negative fraction. The receptor set was obtained from a man aged 18 to 35 in good health. Some clones in this sample may be carry-over from other donors' samples.

With regard to this clone: Other DNA sequences in this specimen translate into the identical CDR3. The CDR3 DNA reads TGCGCCAGCAGCTTGGGGGGCGGGACCCATCAAGAGACCCAGTACTTC. This gives the protein CASSLGGGTHQETQYF. V is TRBV5-1 and J is TRBJ2-5; maybe TRBD2 (6 bases). The CDR3 length is 16 residues. V was clipped by 0 bases and J by 2 bases, with 14 bases between them. Germline values: CDR1 SGHRS, CDR2 YFSETQ.

The chain links TRBV28 to TRBJ2-7; the D gene could be TRBD1 or TRBD2 (5 bases each). The germline V gene has CDR1 MDHEN and CDR2 SYDVKM. CDR3 length: 12 amino acids. Between the trimmed V and J ends, which lost 5 bases and 6 bases, there was a span of 11 bases. The CDR3 nucleotides read TGTGCCAGCAGTCTCCCCGGGACCGAGCAGTACTTC. Amino acids: CASSLPGTEQYF.

The rearrangement joins TRBV9 to TRBJ2-5; D is possibly TRBD1 (5 bases). V lost 2 bases and J 1 base, leaving 6 bases between the germline ends. The CDR3 loop spans 13 amino acids. Germline CDR1 reads SGDLS; CDR2 reads YYNGEE. This chain's CDR3 is CASSVTAQETQYF. In nucleotides, the CDR3 is TGTGCCAGCAGCGTGACAGCCCAAGAGACCCAGTACTTC.

The V and J genes are TRBV28 and TRBJ2-7, with 7 bases aligning to TRBD1. J was trimmed by 6 bases and V by 6 bases; bases with no gene match: 8. CDR1 is MDHEN and CDR2 is SYDVKM in the germline V gene. The CDR3 is 13 amino acids. CDR3 sequence: CASRPGQFSEQYF. CDR3 nucleotides: TGTGCCAGCAGGCCGGGACAGTTTTCCGAGCAGTACTTC.

The chain links TRBV7-2 to TRBJ2-7, with TRBD2 matching over 8 bases. This CDR3 contains 16 residues. The germline CDR1 and CDR2 sequences are SGHTA and FQGNSA. Germline trimming cut 5 bases from V and 3 bases from J; bases unmatched to any gene: 12. The CDR3 DNA reads as TGTGCCAGCAGCCCCAGTGGCAATAGCGGGGTCTACGAGCAGTACTTC. It yields the protein CASSPSGNSGVYEQYF.

The chain couples TRBV5-4 to TRBJ2-5, with 10 bases identical to TRBD1. V dropped 4 bases and J dropped 2; count of bases not matched to a gene: 5. CDR1 and CDR2 from the germline V gene are SGHNT and YYREEE (reference sequence). This CDR3 is built from 15 residues. The CDR3: CASSRSGQGQETQYF. CDR3 in DNA: TGTGCCAGCAGCCGCTCGGGACAGGGGCAAGAGACCCAGTACTTC.

The CDR3 sequence is CASFNGGLAGDNEQFF. CDR3 coding DNA: TGTGCCAGCTTCAACGGAGGGCTAGCGGGAGACAATGAGCAGTTCTTC. The rearrangement links TRBV5-4 to TRBJ2-1; 10 positions agree with TRBD2. CDR1 and CDR2 (germline): SGHNT, YYREEE (reference sequence). The CDR3 length is 16 residues. The trim removed 7 bases at V and 5 bases at J, leaving 12 bases unmatched.

The chain has TRBV21-1 and TRBJ2-7; the D call TRBD2 from the table was never checked on the DNA. TRBV21-1 corresponds to a pseudogene. The CDR3 loop spans 17 amino acids. The CDR3 nucleotides are TGTGCCAGCAGCACCATGAGCGGGAGGGCCCTCGGGTACGAGCAGTACTTC. Its translation is CASSTMSGRALGYEQYF.

For this clone: Other DNA sequences within the sample encode an identical CDR3. The V call is TRBV5-1, the J call TRBJ2-3; D unresolved. Per the germline V gene, CDR1 is SGHRS and CDR2 is YFSETQ. The CDR3 spans 12 residues. Trimming removed 2 bases at V and 2 bases at J, with 3 bases between. In nucleotides, the CDR3 is TGCGCCAGCAGCTTCTCCACAGATACGCAGTATTTT. Translation: CASSFSTDTQYF.

V is TRBV21-1 and J is TRBJ2-7; the DNA was not used to check the table's D call, TRBD1. TRBV21-1 is classified as a pseudogene. CDR3 length equals 10 residues. Here the CDR3 reads CAIRRGIRYF. CDR3 sequence (DNA): TGTGCCATTCGAAGGGGAATTAGGTACTTC.

The chain links TRBV2 to TRBJ1-5; D is unclear. CDR1 SNHLY and CDR2 FYNNEI come from the germline V gene. Trimming shortened V by 1 base and J by 7 bases, and 11 bases separated the two germline ends. The CDR3 runs to 14 residues. The CDR3 protein is CASSEGAGGQPQHF. As DNA, the CDR3 is TGTGCCAGCAGTGAAGGGGCGGGCGGGCAGCCCCAGCATTTT.

This chain connects TRBV20-1 to TRBJ1-1, with D unresolved. CDR3 length equals 11 residues. V lost 4 bases and J 5 bases, leaving 8 bases between the germline ends. Germline V gene sequence: CDR1 DFQATT, CDR2 SNEGSKA (reference sequence). As DNA, the CDR3 is TGCAGTGCTACCCTCGGGACTGAAGCTTTCTTT. Protein sequence: CSATLGTEAFF.

The chain carries TRBV27 and TRBJ2-7, with 8 bases matching TRBD2. The CDR3 is 11 amino acids. The trim removed 3 bases at V and 12 bases at J, leaving 4 bases unmatched. The germline CDR1 and CDR2 sequences are MNHEY and SMNVEV (reference sequence). CDR3 coding DNA: TGTGCCAGCAGTTTCGAGCGGGGGCGGTACTTC. Translation: CASSFERGRYF.

Worth noting for this clone: One junction end disagrees with the germline gene, perhaps due to a read error. This chain links TRBV7-2 with TRBJ2-1; D possibly corresponds to TRBD1 (5 bases). Germline V lookup: CDR1 SGHTA, CDR2 FQGNSA. This CDR3 is built from 13 residues. The chain's CDR3 is CASSRTTVRSGIF. The CDR3 nucleotides read TGTGCCAGCAGCCGAACGACAGTCCGCAGTGGAATCTTC. Full variable domain (missing parts from reference TRBV7-2 and TRBJ2-1): GAGVSQSPSNKVTEKGKDVELRCDPISGHTALYWYRQSLGQGLEFLIYFQGNSAPDKSGLPSDRFSAERTGGSVSTLTIQRTQQEDSAVYLCASSRTTVRSGIFGPGTRLTVL.

V and J are TRBV6-6 and TRBJ1-4, with a weak D call TRBD1 (5 bases). The germline V gene encodes CDR1 MNHNY and CDR2 SVGAGI (reference sequence). This CDR3 contains 14 residues. The germline V and J ends were trimmed by 6 bases and 8 bases, with 16 bases remaining between them. CDR3 protein: CASRRGEVKEKLFF. The CDR3 nucleotides are TGTGCCAGCAGGCGAGGGGAGGTCAAAGAAAAACTGTTTTTT.

The chain carries TRBV5-8 and TRBJ2-3; D unresolved. The V gene's germline CDR1 is SGHTS and CDR2 YDEGEE. There are 15 residues in the CDR3. Trimming stripped 0 bases from V and 0 bases from J, with 8 bases between. Here the CDR3 reads CASSLARESTDTQYF. For the CDR3, the DNA is TGTGCCAGCAGCTTGGCGAGAGAAAGCACAGATACGCAGTATTTT. The full variable domain, rest sourced from reference TRBV5-8 and TRBJ2-3, is EAGVTQSPTHLIKTRGQQATLRCSPISGHTSVYWYQQALGLGLQFLLWYDEGEERNRGNFPPRFSGRQFPNYSSELNVNALELEDSALYLCASSLARESTDTQYFGPGTRLTVL.

V and J are TRBV4-2 and TRBJ2-7; TRBD2 aligns across 14 bases. J gave up 6 bases and V 4 bases, and 5 bases lay outside the gene matches. This CDR3 region has 15 residues. Per germline, CDR1 LGHNA and CDR2 YNFKEQ. CDR3 region: CASSRPGLAGGEQYF. CDR3 DNA sequence: TGTGCCAGCAGCCGCCCCGGACTAGCGGGAGGCGAGCAGTACTTC.

V is TRBV2 and J is TRBJ1-2; unclear D gene. Germline loops: CDR1 SNHLY, CDR2 FYNNEI. The CDR3 covers 12 residues. Trimming took 6 bases from V and 6 from J, leaving 11 bases between them. CDR3 sequence reads: CASRINGHGYTF. CDR3 bases: TGTGCCAGCAGAATCAACGGACATGGCTACACCTTC. Full variable domain (outside the CDR3, taken from reference TRBV2 and TRBJ1-2): EPEVTQTPSHQVTQMGQEVILRCVPISNHLYFYWYRQILGQKVEFLVSFYNNEISEKSEIFDDQFSVERPDGSNFTLKIRSTKLEDSAMYFCASRINGHGYTFGSGTRLTVV.

This clone was found a few times. The chain has TRBV28 and TRBJ2-5; 7 bases align to TRBD2. Germline CDR1 MDHEN, CDR2 SYDVKM. The CDR3 consists of 15 residues. Trimming removed 5 bases from V and 5 bases from J; junction bases left unmatched: 11. The DNA for the CDR3 is TGTGCCAGCAGTACCCGCGGAGCGGGATTTGAGACCCAGTACTTC. Translated, it gives CASSTRGAGFETQYF.

The chain has TRBV18 and TRBJ2-2, with D possibly being TRBD1 (7 bases). Trimming pared 6 bases from V and 3 bases from J, leaving 14 bases between. The CDR3 has 15 residues. Germline values: CDR1 KGHSH, CDR2 LQKENI. The CDR3 loop is CASSPRRGDTGELFF. The CDR3 DNA follows: TGTGCCAGCTCTCCCCGCAGGGGGGACACCGGGGAGCTGTTTTTT.

As regards this clone: Other DNA sequences from this sample encode an identical CDR3 as well. The chain has TRBV5-4 and TRBJ2-1, with TRBD1 matching 7 bases. The CDR3 runs to 13 residues. The J segment lost 4 bases and the V segment lost 3 bases, leaving 1 base of the junction unmatched. Germline values: CDR1 SGHNT, CDR2 YYREEE (reference sequence). The CDR3: CASSWTGYNEQFF. The CDR3 DNA sequence: TGTGCCAGCAGCTGGACAGGTTACAATGAGCAGTTCTTC.

The chain has TRBV5-1 and TRBJ2-4, with D uncertain. Germline values: CDR1 SGHRS, CDR2 YFSETQ. This CDR3 is 17 amino acids long. Trimming removed 0 bases at V and 6 bases at J, with 19 bases between. The CDR3 DNA reads TGCGCCAGCAGCTTGGGGCAAGGCCGATTGGGCCCAAACATTCAGTACTTC. Its translation is CASSLGQGRLGPNIQYF. Supplemented by reference TRBV5-1 and TRBJ2-4, the full variable domain reads KAGVTQTPRYLIKTRGQQVTLSCSPISGHRSVSWYQQTPGQGLQFLFEYFSETQRNKGNFPGRFSGRQFSNSRSEMNVSTLELGDSALYLCASSLGQGRLGPNIQYFGAGTRLSVL.

The chain couples TRBV9 to TRBJ2-7; TRBD1 might be the D (6 bases). V was clipped by 0 bases and J by 6 bases, with 13 bases between them. The CDR3 runs 14 residues. The germline CDR1 and CDR2 sequences are SGDLS and YYNGEE. The CDR3 spells CASSVARGRGEQYF. CDR3 DNA sequence: TGTGCCAGCAGCGTAGCTAGGGGCAGGGGCGAGCAGTACTTC.

This clone appeared a few times. The same CDR3 can be traced to other DNA sequences in this sample. The V call is TRBV11-2, the J call TRBJ2-1; D not resolved. V was trimmed by 1 base and J by 8 bases, leaving 6 bases between them. There are 12 residues in the CDR3. From germline, CDR1 is SGHAT and CDR2 FQNNGV. The CDR3: CASSLVRDEQFF. The CDR3 DNA sequence: TGTGCCAGCAGCTTAGTTCGAGATGAGCAGTTCTTC.